Listed here are 24 T cell receptor beta chains from one sample, sequenced in a study of cytomegalovirus exposure and HLA in healthy donors. A multiplex PCR was run with 60 Vbeta primers and 13 Jbeta primers. Measured with immunoSEQ multiplex PCR; TCRdb has only the in-frame clones, and not every one. The sample yields more than 100,000 clones, under 85% seen once. Sequencing was performed on PBMCs. These receptors were obtained from a middle-aged man in good health and CMV-seropositive.

The V call is TRBV7-8, the J call TRBJ2-7, with a tentative D call TRBD1 (6 bases). Deletions cut 5 bases from V and 6 bases from J, with 20 bases between. CDR1 is SGHVS, CDR2 FQNEAQ, per germline. The CDR3 is 15 residues long. The CDR3 here is CASSPGAQGDVEQYF. The DNA for the CDR3 is TGTGCCAGCAGCCCAGGGGCGCAGGGAGATGTCGAGCAGTACTTC.

The count of this clone is one. The chain employs TRBV11-1 and TRBJ2-2; 9 bases map to TRBD2. The CDR3 runs to 17 residues. The germline V gene encodes CDR1 SGHAT and CDR2 FQDESV (reference sequence). Trimming cost V 7 bases and J 2 bases; bases outside gene matches: 11. The CDR3, as DNA: TGTGCCAGCACCCAACAACCGGGACTAGCAAACACCGGGGAGCTGTTTTTT. Its protein product is CASTQQPGLANTGELFF.

In nucleotides, the CDR3 is TGTGCCAGCTCACCATCAGGGGGATATGGCACAGATACGCAGTATTTT. This encodes CASSPSGGYGTDTQYF. The chain has TRBV18 and TRBJ2-3; TRBD1 agrees at 7 bases. V dropped 2 bases and J dropped 1; count of bases not matched to a gene: 6. The CDR3 length is 16 residues. Per germline, CDR1 KGHSH and CDR2 LQKENI.

The sample holds a few counts of this clone. CDR3 loop: CASSLTSGSIYEQYF. Here the CDR3 DNA reads TGTGCCAGCAGCTTAACCAGCGGGAGCATCTACGAGCAGTACTTC. J is TRBJ2-7 and V is TRBV7-3; the match to TRBD2 covers 8 bases. With V trimmed by 0 bases and J by 3 bases, 4 bases remained unmatched. CDR3 size: 15 residues. Germline CDR1 is SGHTA and CDR2 is FQGTGA.

The J gene is TRBJ2-3, the V gene TRBV28, with 7 positions matching TRBD2. Losses at the gene ends were 5 bases for V and 0 bases for J; bases not matched to a gene: 8. The CDR3 extends over 16 amino acids. Germline CDR1 MDHEN, CDR2 SYDVKM. DNA for the CDR3: TGTGCCAGCAGTGATCTAGGCGGGGGTAGCACAGATACGCAGTATTTT. Translating it yields CASSDLGGGSTDTQYF.

This clone was found a few times. This rearrangement joins TRBV30 to TRBJ2-1; 7 bases fit TRBD2. Germline V CDR1 and CDR2: GTSNPN, SVGIG (reference sequence). Trimming took 0 bases from V and 9 from J; bases not matched to a gene: 8. The CDR3 is made up of 14 amino acids. As DNA, the CDR3 is TGTGCCTGGAGTGTATGGGGTCGGGAGGCTGAGCAGTTCTTC. Encoded protein: CAWSVWGREAEQFF. Drawing the rest from reference TRBV30 and TRBJ2-1, the complete variable domain is SQTIHQWPATLVQPVGSPLSLECTVEGTSNPNLYWYRQAAGRGLQLLFYSVGIGQISSEVPQNLSASRPQDRQFILSSKKLLLSDSGFYLCAWSVWGREAEQFFGPGTRLTVL.

This clone was counted only a few times. The V and J genes are TRBV2 and TRBJ2-1, with a tentative D call TRBD2 (5 bases). CDR1 and CDR2 (germline): SNHLY, FYNNEI. This CDR3 has 14 residues. Trimming stripped 9 bases from V and 5 bases from J, with 17 bases between. For the CDR3, the DNA is TGTGCCAGTAGTTTCGAGACTAACAACAATGAGCAGTTCTTC. This codes for CASSFETNNNEQFF.

This clone was found many times. This chain uses TRBV4-2 with TRBJ1-5; a possible D gene is TRBD1 (6 bases). CDR3 length equals 17 residues. Trimming removed 0 bases from V and 6 bases from J, with 18 bases in between. The germline gives CDR1 LGHNA, CDR2 YNFKEQ. The CDR3 DNA reads TGTGCCAGCAGCCAAGACCCAACAGGGTTTTCGGGTCAGCCCCAGCATTTT. Translation gives CASSQDPTGFSGQPQHF.

The V gene is TRBV10-1, the J gene TRBJ2-7, with D tentatively TRBD2 (6 bases). There are 16 residues in the CDR3. V dropped 3 bases and J dropped 2 bases, with 17 bases sitting between them. Germline CDR1 WNHNN, CDR2 SYGVQD (reference sequence). CDR3 in DNA: TGCGCCAGCAGTGAAGGTTGGGCGGGGAGCCCCTACGAGCAGTACTTC. Translating it yields CASSEGWAGSPYEQYF.

The chain joins TRBV10-3 to TRBJ2-3; 14 bases fit TRBD2. The germline V gene has CDR1 ENHRY and CDR2 SYGVKD. J was trimmed by 3 bases and V by 8 bases; bases with no gene match: 7. The length of the CDR3 is 16 residues. The chain's CDR3 is CAIGGGLAGVTDTQYF. The DNA of the CDR3 is TGTGCCATCGGGGGGGGACTAGCGGGAGTAACAGATACGCAGTATTTT.

The chain combines TRBV7-2 with TRBJ2-7; weak D call: TRBD1 (5 bases). The CDR3 covers 13 residues. Looked up from germline, CDR1 is SGHTA and CDR2 is FQGNSA. V was pared by 5 bases and J by 6 bases, with 14 bases between. The CDR3 DNA sequence: TGTGCCAGCAGCCGCCACGACAGTTCCGAGCAGTACTTC. It codes for CASSRHDSSEQYF.

For this clone: An end of the junction differs from the germline gene, which may be a read error. The genes are TRBV7-9 and TRBJ1-2; unclear D gene. The CDR3 totals 12 residues. Germline lookup yields CDR1 SEHNR and CDR2 FQNEAQ (reference sequence). The CDR3 DNA is TGTTCCAGCAGCCCGACGGGAGACGGCTACACCTTC. It codes for CSSSPTGDGYTF.

The chain is built from TRBV27 and TRBJ2-2; weak D call: TRBD1 (5 bases). Germline V CDR1 and CDR2: MNHEY, SMNVEV (reference sequence). The CDR3 is 17 amino acids. Trimming shortened V by 5 bases and J by 1 base, and 17 bases separated the two germline ends. The CDR3 DNA reads TGTGCCAGCAGTACGACAGCTATCCCCCTGAACACCGGGGAGCTGTTTTTT. Amino acid sequence: CASSTTAIPLNTGELFF.

V gene TRBV6-1 combines with J gene TRBJ2-7, with a weak D call TRBD2 (6 bases). The CDR3 runs to 12 residues. Germline CDR1 reads MNHNS; CDR2 reads SASEGT. Trimming shortened V by 10 bases and J by 3 bases, and 13 bases separated the two germline ends. The CDR3 bases are TGTGCCACCGCAGGCGGGAACTACGAGCAGTACTTC. Translating it yields CATAGGNYEQYF.

V usage is TRBV7-9 and J usage is TRBJ1-2, with TRBD1 matching 8 bases. The V and J ends lost 5 bases and 2 bases, in that order; junction bases with no gene match: 7. Germline-derived CDR1 and CDR2 are SEHNR and FQNEAQ (reference sequence). The CDR3 length is 15 residues. The CDR3 DNA reads TGTGCCAGCAGCATCCCAGGGGGCGGAAACTATGGCTACACCTTC. Its protein is CASSIPGGGNYGYTF.

This chain connects TRBV7-9 to TRBJ2-1; maybe TRBD2 (6 bases). The CDR3 loop spans 12 amino acids. The V end was cut by 5 bases, the J end by 15 bases, with 17 bases between. Germline CDR1 and CDR2: SEHNR and FQNEAQ (reference sequence). Written as DNA, the CDR3 is TGTGCCAGCAGCCCTGAGGCGGGATACGCGTTCTTC. It specifies CASSPEAGYAFF.

The chain couples TRBV7-2 to TRBJ2-5; 7 bases are a match to TRBD1. The CDR3 has 14 amino acids. Trimming cost V 4 bases and J 5 bases; bases outside gene matches: 7. From germline, CDR1 is SGHTA and CDR2 FQGNSA. In DNA, the CDR3 is TGTGCCAGCAGCTCGCCGAGGGGGCTGGAGACCCAGTACTTC. It specifies CASSSPRGLETQYF.

The chain joins TRBV19 to TRBJ2-1; 16 bases match TRBD2. The germline gives CDR1 LNHDA, CDR2 SQIVND (reference sequence). This CDR3 contains 18 residues. V was clipped by 2 bases and J by 4 bases; unmatched bases: 5. CDR3 DNA sequence: TGTGCCAGTAGTATAATGGGGACTAGCGGGGGGGGATACAATGAGCAGTTCTTC. This codes for CASSIMGTSGGGYNEQFF.

Regarding this clone: Sequence at one end of the junction differs from germline and may be a read error. J is TRBJ1-2 and V is TRBV2; D unresolved. Germline lookup yields CDR1 SNHLY and CDR2 FYNNEI. There are 13 residues in the CDR3. As DNA, the CDR3 is TGTGCCAGCAGTGAAGTCGAGTACTACGGCTACACCTTC. This encodes CASSEVEYYGYTF.

The chain joins TRBV5-4 to TRBJ2-2, with D hard to call. The V gene lost 4 bases and the J gene lost 3 bases, with 4 bases spanning the gap. CDR1 SGHNT and CDR2 YYREEE come from the germline V gene (reference sequence). The CDR3 is 12 residues long. The CDR3 reads CASSADTGELFF. For the CDR3, the DNA is TGTGCCAGCAGCGCGGACACCGGGGAGCTGTTTTTT.

The gene calls are TRBV18 and TRBJ1-1; 9 positions agree with TRBD1. After removal of 4 bases from V and 1 base from J, the junction contained 4 bases not matched to a gene. The CDR3 is 15 amino acids. Germline CDR1 reads KGHSH; CDR2 reads LQKENI. The CDR3 DNA follows: TGTGCCAGCTCACGGGACAGGGCAGAGAACACTGAAGCTTTCTTT. As protein: CASSRDRAENTEAFF. Together with reference TRBV18 and TRBJ1-1, the CDR3 gives the full variable domain: NAGVMQNPRHLVRRRGQEARLRCSPMKGHSHVYWYRQLPEEGLKFMVYLQKENIIDESGMPKERFSAEFPKEGPSILRIQQVVRGDSAAYFCASSRDRAENTEAFFGQGTRLTVV.

V and J are TRBV10-3 and TRBJ2-1; 7 bases align to TRBD1. Germline CDR1 and CDR2: ENHRY and SYGVKD. The length of the CDR3 is 15 residues. Germline trimming cut 6 bases from V and 4 bases from J; bases unmatched to any gene: 9. The CDR3 sequence is CAIRQQGTDYNEQFF. CDR3 nucleotides: TGTGCCATCAGGCAACAGGGGACCGATTACAATGAGCAGTTCTTC.

This sequence joins TRBV4-1 and TRBJ1-1; D is possibly TRBD1 (5 bases). V lost 0 bases and J 3 bases, leaving 14 bases between the germline ends. Germline V gives CDR1 MGHRA, CDR2 YSYEKL. The CDR3 is 16 amino acids. CDR3 residues: CASSQDTARAYTEAFF. DNA of the CDR3: TGCGCCAGCAGCCAAGATACTGCCAGGGCATACACTGAAGCTTTCTTT.

J is TRBJ2-2 and V is TRBV28; D is possibly TRBD2 (6 bases). V was clipped by 4 bases and J by 4 bases, with 10 bases between them. The CDR3 is 14 amino acids. Per the germline V gene, CDR1 is MDHEN and CDR2 is SYDVKM. CDR3 in DNA: TGTGCCAGCAGTTCCGGGACTTTCACCGGGGAGCTGTTTTTT. Translation gives CASSSGTFTGELFF. The variable domain in full, completed from reference TRBV28 and TRBJ2-2, reads DVKVTQSSRYLVKRTGEKVFLECVQDMDHENMFWYRQDPGLGLRLIYFSYDVKMKEKGDIPEGYSVSREKKERFSLILESASTNQTSMYLCASSSGTFTGELFFGEGSRLTVL.